This TCR beta chain was captured in a study of control samples from healthy donors and cancer patients. Repertoires were generated with immunoSEQ multiplex PCR, while TCRdb's copy carries only in-frame clones and drops some. The sample lists some 98,000 clones, approximately 84% seen once, with about 36% in the top ten. V lost 0 bases to trimming and J lost 7 bases, with 10 bases between them. From germline, CDR1 is MNHNS and CDR2 SASEGT. The CDR3 runs to 15 residues. Sequencing used PBMCs. The V and J genes are TRBV6-1 and TRBJ1-6; D unclear. The clonotype comes from a man in his 70s with lung cancer. CDR3 bases: TGTGCCAGCAGTGAAGCGGCCGGGGAGAATTCACCCCTCCACTTT. Translated, it gives CASSEAAGENSPLHF.